The rows below give T cell receptor beta chains drawn from one sample of a study of cytomegalovirus exposure and HLA in healthy donors. Assay: immunoSEQ multiplex PCR; the TCRdb copy retains only in-frame clones and omits some. The profile shows 180,000 or so clones, around 77% of them singletons. The sequenced sample consisted of PBMCs. Receptors were obtained from a woman in her 30s in good health and CMV-seropositive. CDR3s include the opening cysteine and the closing phenylalanine or tryptophan. D genes are given only for firm matches. Expanded clones are given a class, and other clones once, few, many or no size at all.

D	V	size	J	CDR3	DNA
TRBD1	TRBV15	-	TRBJ1-1	CATSRDRTGTNTEAFF	TGTGCCACCAGCAGAGATAGGACAGGAACGAACACTGAAGCTTTCTTT
TRBD1	TRBV6-6	-	TRBJ1-1	CASSLTGGWGEAFF	TGTGCCAGCAGTCTGACAGGGGGTTGGGGTGAAGCTTTCTTT
TRBD1	TRBV28	few	TRBJ1-1	CASTRQGGTEAFF	TGTGCCAGTACCCGACAGGGAGGCACTGAAGCTTTCTTT
-	TRBV7-8	-	TRBJ1-1	CASSQSGLNTEAFF	TGTGCCAGCAGTCAGTCAGGTCTGAACACTGAAGCTTTCTTT
-	TRBV5-1	-	TRBJ2-4	CASTPLGVRGQGGIQYF	TGCGCCAGCACCCCCTTGGGAGTGAGGGGGCAGGGGGGCATTCAGTACTTC
TRBD1	TRBV2	-	TRBJ2-2	CASRKDRVIYTGELFF	TGTGCCAGCAGAAAAGACAGGGTGATTTACACCGGGGAGCTGTTTTTT
TRBD2	TRBV7-2	few	TRBJ2-1	CASSLGLADYNEQFF	TGTGCCAGCAGCTTAGGACTAGCGGATTACAATGAGCAGTTCTTC
TRBD2	TRBV29-1	-	TRBJ2-5	CSVEGVPSGEGETQYF	TGCAGCGTTGAAGGGGTGCCTAGCGGAGAAGGGGAGACCCAGTACTTC
-	TRBV30	-	TRBJ2-5	CAWSVGPGQGQETQYF	TGTGCCTGGAGTGTAGGCCCTGGGCAGGGGCAAGAGACCCAGTACTTC
TRBD1	TRBV2	-	TRBJ2-7	CASTDRGPHEQYF	TGTGCCAGCACGGACAGGGGGCCCCACGAGCAGTACTTC
TRBD1	TRBV6-5	-	TRBJ1-2	CASNPGGTNYGYTF	TGTGCCAGCAACCCAGGGGGGACTAACTATGGCTACACCTTC
-	TRBV7-6	-	TRBJ1-2	CASSLEGGWDYGYTF	TGTGCCAGCAGCTTAGAAGGAGGATGGGACTATGGCTACACCTTC
TRBD1	TRBV5-6	few	TRBJ1-1	CASSQTGVVTEAFF	TGTGCCAGCAGCCAAACAGGGGTAGTAACTGAAGCTTTCTTT
TRBD1	TRBV5-1	-	TRBJ1-1	CASSRPRTGGDTEAFF	TGCGCCAGCAGCCGGCCGAGGACAGGGGGTGACACTGAAGCTTTCTTT
-	TRBV7-8	-	TRBJ1-2	CASSLSGFYGYTF	TGTGCCAGCAGCTTAAGCGGATTCTATGGCTACACCTTC
TRBD1	TRBV2	few	TRBJ1-4	CASSSDRGVGEKLFF	TGTGCCAGCAGTAGTGACAGGGGAGTGGGGGAAAAACTGTTTTTT
-	TRBV2	-	TRBJ1-1	CASISGQGGTEAFF	TGTGCCAGCATTTCCGGTCAGGGAGGAACTGAAGCTTTCTTT
TRBD2	TRBV4-3	few	TRBJ2-7	CASSHRLAALYEQYF	TGCGCCAGCAGCCACAGACTAGCGGCACTCTACGAGCAGTACTTC
TRBD1	TRBV5-1	-	TRBJ1-4	CASSLTGDEKLFF	TGCGCCAGCAGCTTGACAGGGGATGAAAAACTGTTTTTT
-	TRBV5-6	-	TRBJ1-3	CASSLEGLISGNTIYF	TGTGCCAGCAGCTTGGAGGGACTGATCTCTGGAAACACCATATATTTT
TRBD2	TRBV2	-	TRBJ2-7	CASRSGTSEADF	TGTGCCAGCAGAAGCGGGACTAGCGAGGCAGACTTC
TRBD2	TRBV9	-	TRBJ2-1	CASSVGGLAVYNEQFF	TGTGCCAGCAGCGTAGGGGGACTAGCGGTGTACAATGAGCAGTTCTTC
-	TRBV11-3	-	TRBJ1-1	CASSLDGPNTEAFF	TGTGCCAGCAGCTTAGACGGTCCGAACACTGAAGCTTTCTTT
-	TRBV7-9	once	TRBJ1-2	CASSFSADRFHGYTF	TGTGCCAGCAGCTTTAGCGCAGACAGGTTCCATGGCTACACCTTC
-	TRBV11-2	-	TRBJ1-6	CASSFTLTGPSSYNSPLHF	TGTGCCAGCAGCTTCACGCTTACAGGGCCAAGCTCCTATAATTCACCCCTCCACTTT
TRBD1	TRBV6-6	-	TRBJ2-1	CAAIKTGGEHNEQFF	TGTGCCGCCATAAAGACAGGGGGCGAGCACAATGAGCAGTTCTTC
-	TRBV5-1	-	TRBJ2-7	CASSSSGAGGYEQYF	TGCGCCAGCAGCTCATCCGGGGCCGGGGGATACGAGCAGTACTTC
-	TRBV2	-	TRBJ2-1	CASSDSTGSYNEQFF	TGTGCCAGCAGTGATTCGACTGGGTCCTACAATGAGCAGTTCTTC
TRBD1	TRBV4-3	-	TRBJ2-7	CASSQDRGGYEQYF	TGCGCCAGCAGCCAGGACAGGGGCGGCTACGAGCAGTACTTC
-	TRBV6-1	few	TRBJ1-6	CASSESNFGRVGGHF	TGTGCCAGCAGTGAATCAAACTTCGGGAGGGTCGGGGGCCACTTT
-	TRBV7-2	-	TRBJ2-7	CASSRDSLGSYEQYF	TGTGCCAGCAGTCGGGACTCCTTAGGGTCCTACGAGCAGTACTTC
TRBD1	TRBV5-1	few	TRBJ1-6	CASNGQGNGNSPLHF	TGCGCCAGCAACGGACAGGGGAACGGAAATTCACCCCTCCACTTT
-	TRBV5-6	-	TRBJ1-6	CASSLGGKGHSPLHF	TGTGCCAGCAGCTTAGGAGGGAAAGGACATTCACCCCTCCACTTT
-	TRBV27	-	TRBJ1-2	CASSSTGNYGYTF	TGTGCCAGCAGTTCGACGGGTAACTATGGCTACACCTTC
TRBD1	TRBV19	-	TRBJ1-4	CASSKDAGGTGDEKLFF	TGTGCCAGTAGTAAAGACGCGGGGGGAACAGGGGATGAAAAACTGTTTTTT
-	TRBV19	-	TRBJ2-7	CASSAGSPYEQYF	TGTGCCAGTAGTGCAGGGTCCCCCTACGAGCAGTACTTC
-	TRBV5-4	-	TRBJ1-1	CASRYGLEAFF	TGTGCCAGCAGATACGGACTAGAAGCTTTCTTT
TRBD1	TRBV10-3	-	TRBJ1-2	CAISLTGDRYGYTF	TGTGCCATCAGCCTGACAGGGGATAGGTATGGCTACACCTTC
TRBD1	TRBV27	few	TRBJ2-1	CASSLDRDSYNEQFF	TGTGCCAGCAGTTTAGACAGGGATTCCTACAATGAGCAGTTCTTC
-	TRBV6-1	few	TRBJ2-7	CASRKTGSYEQYF	TGTGCCAGCAGAAAAACAGGGAGCTACGAGCAGTACTTC
TRBD2	TRBV4-1	-	TRBJ2-1	CASTRIVGLGSDEQFF	TGCGCCAGCACCCGGATCGTGGGACTAGGATCGGATGAGCAGTTCTTC
TRBD1	TRBV28	-	TRBJ1-6	CASSSTGDYNSPLHF	TGTGCCAGCAGTTCGACAGGGGACTATAATTCACCCCTCCACTTT
TRBD1	TRBV30	-	TRBJ1-6	CAFDRGKSNSPLHF	TGTGCCTTCGACAGGGGAAAGTCTAATTCACCCCTCCACTTT
TRBD1	TRBV12-5	-	TRBJ1-2	CASGLWETGDGYTF	TGTGCTAGTGGTCTGTGGGAGACAGGGGATGGCTACACCTTC
TRBD1	TRBV30	once	TRBJ2-4	CAWSRGTGENIQYF	TGTGCCTGGAGTAGAGGGACAGGGGAAAACATTCAGTACTTC
TRBD1	TRBV28	once	TRBJ1-2	CASSPGQGSNYGYTF	TGTGCCAGCAGCCCGGGACAGGGCTCGAACTATGGCTACACCTTC
-	TRBV7-8	-	TRBJ2-2	CASSWTETPGELFF	TGTGCCAGCAGTTGGACAGAAACCCCCGGGGAGCTGTTTTTT